The present T cell receptor beta chain was sequenced within a study of low-dose radiotherapy and immunotherapy resistance in tumors (dated by TCRdb to about 2022). For context, the study as a whole: Patients in Cohort 1 were given 0.5 Gy per fraction every 2 weeks, and the prescribed total PTV dose was 6.5 Gy. For Cohort 2, the dose was 1 Gy per fraction given every two weeks, adding up to 13 Gy in total across 26 weeks. Patients were given nivolumab as a 240 mg flat dose every two weeks and ipilimumab at 1 mg/kg every six weeks, with both drugs delivered intravenously. Intravenous cyclophosphamide at 200 mg/m2 was administered every two weeks, one day ahead of each radiation and immunotherapy administration. Aspirin 300 mg was taken orally once daily by patients for four cycles, starting on cycle 1 day 1. Trial participants were not randomized into treatment groups. Eight patients were included in the translational analysis, namely three from the first dose cohort plus the first five from the second dose cohort.

With regard to this clonotype: No antigen is known for it. No much larger clone exists at a distance of one base, and base qualities are not known.

Donors were enrolled in RACIN, a single-arm phase I dose-escalation trial combining nivolumab, ipilimumab, aspirin, low-dose cyclophosphamide and low-dose radiotherapy. Eligible patients had advanced, TIL-negative solid tumors. First-strand cDNA was synthesized with Superscript III and a set of TRAV- and TRBV-specific primers, covering both TCRalpha and TCRbeta chains. A roughly 19-cycle PCR with Phusion amplified the TCRs, pairing a constant-region primer with the adapter that was attached to the V primers. Amplification of the isolated mRNA was done with the MessageAmp II aRNA Amplification Kit, which involved a roughly 15-hour in vitro transcription at 37 degrees C. The Dynabeads mRNA DIRECT Purification Kit was used to isolate mRNA for TCR sequencing. A second roughly 25-cycle Phusion PCR added indexed Illumina adapters, and products were purified with AMPure XP beads. The study's own analysis went as follows. Custom Perl scripts pooled TCR sequences encoding the same protein, removed out-of-frame sequences and computed each clonotype's abundance. Any TCR sequence supported by only a single read was excluded from analysis. The metrics used to describe the repertoires included Shannon entropy, Gini index, clonality, richness, and the frequency of TCRs shared between repertoires. TCRdb reprocessing: public reads trimmed at Q25 with fastp, clones called with MiXCR, in-frame beta chains kept. Entries are consolidated by CDR3 protein sequence, retaining the most common genes and DNA. In this record, the V and J calls reflect TCRdb's handling and not the investigators' own analysis. The sample has approximately 9,800 distinct CDR3 sequences on record, around 40% of them singletons. Clones ranked in the top ten supply 5.5% to 6% of the sample.

The CDR3 covers 13 residues, taking in both the cysteine and the phenylalanine. The only DNA kept is the CDR3, 39 bases in frame from the first base. The junction shows trimming of 1 base on V and 0 bases on J, plus 2 bases between the germline ends. According to the germline V gene (reference sequence), CDR1 reads LNHDA and CDR2 reads SQIVND. This receptor was identified in a human donor with advanced metastatic prostate, ovarian, gallbladder or colorectal cancer (not recorded which). This table probably holds off-target reads from a library built for another chain. Recombination connected TRBV19 to TRBJ2-3, with the D gene uncertain. The DNA sequence reads TGTGCCAGTAGTATAGGGAGCACAGATACGCAGTATTTT. Its translation reads: CASSIGSTDTQYF.